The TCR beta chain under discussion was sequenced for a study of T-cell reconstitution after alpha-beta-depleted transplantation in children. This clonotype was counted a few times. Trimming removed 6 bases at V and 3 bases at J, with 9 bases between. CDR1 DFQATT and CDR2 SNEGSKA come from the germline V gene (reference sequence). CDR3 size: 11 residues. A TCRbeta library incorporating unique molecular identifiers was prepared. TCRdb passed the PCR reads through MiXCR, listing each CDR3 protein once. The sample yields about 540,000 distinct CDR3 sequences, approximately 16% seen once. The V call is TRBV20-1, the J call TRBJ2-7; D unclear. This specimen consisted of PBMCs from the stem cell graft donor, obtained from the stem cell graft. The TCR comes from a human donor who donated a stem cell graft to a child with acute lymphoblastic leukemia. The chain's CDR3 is CSAALLYEQYF. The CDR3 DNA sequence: TGCAGTGCCGCACTCCTCTACGAGCAGTACTTC.